The clone carrying this T cell receptor (beta chain) came up a few times. Its antigen remains unidentified. The sample originates from a study of shared clonotypes between healthy human individuals. The study's findings and limits: A few donors had around 5% of their naive CD4 clonotypes in common. Against clonotypes common to all four donors, non-shared ones had lower generation probabilities.

Libraries were prepared by immunoSEQ multiplex PCR; TCRdb keeps only in-frame clonotypes and omits some of them. The table lists roughly 2,000,000 clones, about 95% of them singletons. Terminally differentiated effector memory CD45RA+ cells were excluded by CCR7 positive selection of CD45RO-negative cells. All participating donors were Caucasian adults from Nashville, Tennessee. V shed 10 bases and J shed 1 base, with 8 bases lying between them. This CDR3 is 12 amino acids long. Germline-derived CDR1 and CDR2 are PRHDT and FYEKMQ (reference sequence). The sample comprised naive CD8+ T cells sorted from blood. The chain carries TRBV13 and TRBJ1-3; D gene unclear. The clonotype originates from a man between 18 and 35 years old in good health. As DNA, the CDR3 is TGTGCCACCACGGGGTCTGGAAACACCATATATTTT. As protein: CATTGSGNTIYF. Supplemented by reference TRBV13 and TRBJ1-3, the full variable domain reads AAGVIQSPRHLIKEKRETATLKCYPIPRHDTVYWYQQGPGQDPQFLISFYEKMQSDKGSIPDRFSAQQFSDYHSELNMSSLELGDSALYFCATTGSGNTIYFGEGSWLTVV.